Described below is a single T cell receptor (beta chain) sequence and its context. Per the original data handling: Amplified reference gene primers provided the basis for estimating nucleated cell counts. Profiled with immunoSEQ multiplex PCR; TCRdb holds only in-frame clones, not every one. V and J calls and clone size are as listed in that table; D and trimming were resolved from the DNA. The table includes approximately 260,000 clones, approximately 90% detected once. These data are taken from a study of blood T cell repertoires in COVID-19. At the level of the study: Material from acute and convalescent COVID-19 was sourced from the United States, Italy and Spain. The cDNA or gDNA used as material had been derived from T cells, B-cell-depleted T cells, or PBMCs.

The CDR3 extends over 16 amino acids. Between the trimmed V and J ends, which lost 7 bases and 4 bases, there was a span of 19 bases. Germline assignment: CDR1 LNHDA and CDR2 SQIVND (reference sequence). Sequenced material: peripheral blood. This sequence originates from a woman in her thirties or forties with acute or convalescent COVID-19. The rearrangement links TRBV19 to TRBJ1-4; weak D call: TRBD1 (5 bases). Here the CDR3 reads CASTYRNSHFNEKLFF. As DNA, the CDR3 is TGTGCCAGTACCTACAGGAATTCCCATTTTAATGAAAAACTGTTTTTT.